Following are 3 T cell receptor beta chains from one sample sequenced in a study of blood T cells in healthy people across ages. It was with a sample-barcoded 5' primer and a J-beta primer mix that a second PCR of about 6 to 11 cycles was run. TCRdb redid the calling of the 5' RACE reads with MiXCR, one entry per CDR3 protein. The sample contains 1.2 million to 1.5 million distinct CDR3 sequences, almost 60% of which appear only once. Input material: blood. These receptors all come from a man between 18 and 29 years old in good health.

The chain uses TRBV6-2 or TRBV6-3 and TRBJ2-7; 8 positions match TRBD1. V dropped 0 bases and J dropped 2; count of bases not matched to a gene: 6. Germline CDR1 is MNHEY and CDR2 is SVGEGT. The CDR3 runs 16 residues. CDR3 in amino acids: CASSYSIWTGPYEQYF. The CDR3 coding sequence is TGTGCCAGCAGTTACTCGATTTGGACAGGGCCCTACGAGCAGTACTTC.

This clonotype was seen a handful of times. The V gene is TRBV6-1, the J gene TRBJ2-1; 9 positions agree with TRBD1. J was trimmed by 4 bases and V by 6 bases; bases with no gene match: 13. Germline V gene data show CDR1 as MNHNS and CDR2 as SASEGT. This CDR3 spans 17 amino acids. The CDR3 DNA follows: TGTGCCAGCAGCCCGACCCGGGACAGGGTTTCTTACAATGAGCAGTTCTTC. Amino acid sequence: CASSPTRDRVSYNEQFF.

The V gene is TRBV6-5, the J gene TRBJ2-4, with D tentatively TRBD1 (6 bases). CDR3 length: 20 amino acids. Germline assignment: CDR1 MNHEY and CDR2 SVGAGI. V lost 2 bases, J lost 2 bases, and 25 bases lay in between. This chain's CDR3 is CASSYLVEPTGLSSKNIQYF. CDR3 DNA sequence: TGTGCCAGCAGTTACCTCGTCGAACCGACAGGTTTATCTTCCAAAAACATTCAGTACTTC.